The sequence of this T cell receptor beta chain was determined in a study of blood T cell repertoires in COVID-19. Overall study: From the United States, Italy and Spain came samples of acute and convalescent COVID-19.

In the authors' methods: Quantification of nucleated cells was approximated via reference gene primer amplification. The table came from immunoSEQ multiplex PCR; TCRdb's copy has only in-frame clones and leaves some out. V and J calls and clone size come straight from that table; D and trimming were deduced from the DNA. Of around 160,000 clones in the sample, around 84% were seen once. CDR3 length: 15 amino acids. Germline lookup yields CDR1 SNHLY and CDR2 FYNNEI. V dropped 0 bases and J dropped 6; count of bases not matched to a gene: 7. The material sequenced was PBMCs or T cells enriched from blood (not recorded which). The rearrangement uses TRBV2 and TRBJ1-2; TRBD1 matches at 7 bases. The receptor's source is a man aged 35-49 years who had recovered from COVID-19. The DNA of the CDR3 is TGTGCCAGCAGTGAAGCGCCTGGACAGGTGAATGGCTACACCTTC. Its protein product is CASSEAPGQVNGYTF.